This paragraph covers one T cell receptor (beta chain) sequence. In the source study's methods: It was from reference gene primer amplification that nucleated cell counts were estimated. Sequencing was performed with immunoSEQ multiplex PCR; in TCRdb, only in-frame clones are kept and a portion is missing. The D gene and trimming were derived from the DNA, and the V and J assignments and clone size from that table. The sample yields about 310,000 clones, about 85% seen once. The sample comes from a study of blood T cell repertoires in COVID-19. The overall study: Sites across the United States, Italy and Spain contributed samples from acute and convalescent COVID-19. PBMCs, B-cell-depleted T cells, or T cells were the source of the cDNA or gDNA that made up the material.

Sequencing was performed on peripheral blood. The clonotype originates from a man aged 18 to 30 with active or convalescent COVID-19.

For the CDR3, the DNA is TGTGCCAGCAGCTTCCCGGGACAGGAACTCTACGAGCAGTACTTC. As protein: CASSFPGQELYEQYF. This chain links TRBV7-9 with TRBJ2-7, with 8 positions matching TRBD1. After removal of 3 bases from V and 3 bases from J, the junction contained 7 bases not matched to a gene. Germline lookup yields CDR1 SEHNR and CDR2 FQNEAQ (reference sequence). The CDR3 is 15 amino acids.